This record covers a single T cell receptor beta chain. Its matching antigen is unknown. This record comes from a study of shared clonotypes between healthy human individuals. Data came from immunoSEQ multiplex PCR; TCRdb stores just in-frame clones and leaves some out. This sample yields around 980,000 clones, of which 78% are seen a single time; roughly 0.62% belongs to the top ten. Study-wide results and caveats: As a rule, naive subsets had a larger estimated richness than memory subsets.

Participating donors were healthy, HIV-negative adults free of recent acute infections or vaccinations. Into CD45RA+ naive and CD45RA-negative memory subsets, the CD4+ cells were split. The CDR3 is 12 amino acids. V lost 5 bases, J lost 11 bases, and 14 bases lay in between. Germline CDR1 is LNHDA and CDR2 is SQIVND (reference sequence). This chain uses TRBV19 with TRBJ2-3, with D possibly being TRBD1 (6 bases). The receptor was derived from a man younger than 35 in good health. Some clones in this sample may be carry-over from other donors' samples. Specimen: memory CD4+ T cells from PBMCs. Subset noted: CD45RA-negative fraction. The CDR3 region is CASSHRENGQYF. In DNA, the CDR3 is TGTGCCAGTAGTCACAGGGAAAACGGGCAGTATTTT.